This T cell receptor (beta chain) was profiled in a study of cytomegalovirus exposure and HLA in healthy donors. Study results and caveats: The majority of TCR sequences were rare, yet some public TCRs appeared in many donors. In vitro, a few CMV-associated chains proved specific for CMV antigens. First-cohort TCR clusters tended to co-occur in the roughly 130 validation repertoires, a later analysis found. It was 150 to 200 TCR beta chains that were listed as cytomegalovirus-associated.

The method was immunoSEQ multiplex PCR; TCRdb's version includes in-frame clones alone and lacks a portion of them. The table has more than 80,000 clones, 90% to 97% seen once; the top ten hold 1.3%. Turning to this clone: Its antigen remains unknown.

Germline V CDR1 and CDR2: SGHRS, YFSETQ. Trimming pared 0 bases from V and 0 bases from J, leaving 5 bases between. This CDR3 region has 14 residues. The chain uses TRBV5-1 and TRBJ2-3; D not certain. The material sequenced was PBMCs. The sequence was collected from a woman aged 18-29 years in good health and CMV-seronegative. The CDR3 DNA reads TGCGCCAGCAGCTTGGTAGAGAGCACAGATACGCAGTATTTT. This sequence encodes CASSLVESTDTQYF. The full variable domain, its missing parts supplied by reference TRBV5-1 and TRBJ2-3, is KAGVTQTPRYLIKTRGQQVTLSCSPISGHRSVSWYQQTPGQGLQFLFEYFSETQRNKGNFPGRFSGRQFSNSRSEMNVSTLELGDSALYLCASSLVESTDTQYFGPGTRLTVL.